This TCR beta chain comes out of a study of blood T cell repertoires in COVID-19. Overall study context: Both acute and convalescent COVID-19 samples were obtained from the United States, Italy and Spain.

Per the authors' pipeline: Amplification with reference gene primers provided the estimates of nucleated cell counts. Measured with immunoSEQ multiplex PCR; TCRdb has only the in-frame clones, and not every one. V and J calls and clone size come straight from that table; D and trimming were deduced from the DNA. The sample has roughly 170,000 clones; approximately 79% are singletons. The CDR3 extends over 15 amino acids. The germline V and J ends were trimmed by 4 bases and 0 bases, with 12 bases remaining between them. Germline CDR1 reads MGHRA; CDR2 reads YSYEKL. The chain is built from TRBV4-1 and TRBJ1-1, with D perhaps matching TRBD1 (5 bases). Sequenced material: peripheral blood. This clonotype originated in a woman in her 70s with acute or convalescent COVID-19. The CDR3 region is CASSPGGIMNTEAFF. CDR3 nucleotide sequence: TGCGCCAGCAGCCCTGGGGGGATAATGAACACTGAAGCTTTCTTT.